This is a list of T cell receptor beta chains from one sample in a study of cytomegalovirus exposure and HLA in healthy donors. Profiling relied on immunoSEQ multiplex PCR, and the TCRdb table lists in-frame clones only, not all of them. The data hold 150,000 to 200,000 clones, with around 80% observed a single time. The sequenced material came from PBMCs. The receptors here all came from a male donor in good health and CMV-seropositive. CDR3s include the opening cysteine and the closing phenylalanine or tryptophan. D genes are given only for firm matches. Expanded clones get a size class; other rows say once, few or many, or leave the size out.

CDR3	DNA	D	size	J	V
CASSPAATQFF	TGTGCCAGCTCACCCGCGGCAACTCAGTTCTTC	.	once	TRBJ2-1	TRBV18
CAWTLGALQYF	TGTGCCTGGACCCTCGGAGCTCTCCAGTACTTC	.	.	TRBJ2-5	TRBV30
CASSDTTGAYSNQPQHF	TGTGCCAGCAGTGACACGACAGGCGCTTATAGCAATCAGCCCCAGCATTTT	.	.	TRBJ1-5	TRBV25-1
CASNTMNYGYTF	TGTGCCAGCAACACCATGAACTATGGCTACACCTTC	.	.	TRBJ1-2	TRBV2
CASSIGRYSYEQYF	TGTGCCAGTAGTATAGGCAGGTATTCCTACGAGCAGTACTTC	.	.	TRBJ2-7	TRBV19
CASSTSWSVSETQYF	TGTGCCAGCAGCACTAGCTGGAGTGTATCAGAGACCCAGTACTTC	.	.	TRBJ2-5	TRBV27
CASSYRWDSTYEQYF	TGTGCCAGCAGTTACCGATGGGACAGCACCTACGAGCAGTACTTC	TRBD1	.	TRBJ2-7	TRBV6-5
CASSGQGGLANYGYTF	TGTGCCAGCAGCGGACAGGGGGGACTAGCTAACTATGGCTACACCTTC	TRBD1	once	TRBJ1-2	TRBV9
CASSSRDYPLHEQFF	TGTGCCAGCAGCTCTCGGGACTATCCTTTACATGAGCAGTTCTTC	TRBD2	.	TRBJ2-1	TRBV11-3
CASSQQTGGSYNEQFF	TGCGCCAGCAGCCAACAGACAGGGGGCTCCTACAATGAGCAGTTCTTC	TRBD1	.	TRBJ2-1	TRBV4-3
CASSHTTGDNEQFF	TGTGCCAGCAGCCACACAACAGGAGACAATGAGCAGTTCTTC	.	.	TRBJ2-1	TRBV7-9
CASSPRNQGDGSSGELFF	TGTGCCAGCAGCCCCCGAAACCAGGGGGACGGCTCCAGCGGGGAGCTGTTTTTT	TRBD1	.	TRBJ2-2	TRBV11-3
CASSRSRDGANVLTF	TGTGCCAGCAGTCGCTCCAGGGATGGGGCCAACGTCCTGACTTTC	.	once	TRBJ2-6	TRBV6-6
CASSLEWGAPYEQYF	TGCGCCAGCAGCCTAGAGTGGGGAGCCCCCTACGAGCAGTACTTC	.	.	TRBJ2-7	TRBV4-3
CASSIDRAGGYTF	TGTGCCAGCAGCATCGACAGGGCGGGTGGCTACACCTTC	TRBD1	.	TRBJ1-2	TRBV7-6
CASSPPSVAGTEAFF	TGTGCCAGCTCACCACCCTCCGTGGCAGGCACTGAAGCTTTCTTT	.	.	TRBJ1-1	TRBV18
CASSLRTENTEAFF	TGTGCCAGCAGCTTGAGGACAGAGAACACTGAAGCTTTCTTT	.	.	TRBJ1-1	TRBV7-6
CSSRTSGGFGNEQFF	TGTTCCAGCAGGACTAGCGGGGGGTTCGGCAATGAGCAGTTCTTC	TRBD2	.	TRBJ2-1	TRBV25-1
CASSPLGGLTDTQYF	TGTGCCAGCAGTCCTCTCGGGGGGCTCACAGATACGCAGTATTTT	.	.	TRBJ2-3	TRBV27
CASSEYPGQGAGEQYF	TGTGCCAGCAGTGAATACCCGGGACAGGGGGCCGGCGAGCAGTACTTC	TRBD1	.	TRBJ2-7	TRBV25-1
CASSPQGQYEQYF	TGTGCCAGCTCACCACAGGGGCAGTACGAGCAGTACTTC	.	few	TRBJ2-7	TRBV18
CASSSRGPLGYTF	TGTGCCAGCAGCTCAAGGGGGCCCCTTGGCTACACCTTC	TRBD1	.	TRBJ1-2	TRBV5-4